This T cell receptor (beta chain) was retrieved from a study of T cell changes during pregnancy in multiple sclerosis. This clone was observed a single time. Per the germline V gene, CDR1 is MDHEN and CDR2 is SYDVKM. The CDR3 consists of 15 residues. Deletions cut 2 bases from V and 2 bases from J, with 13 bases between. Libraries were prepared by immunoSEQ multiplex PCR; TCRdb keeps only in-frame clonotypes and omits some of them. The sample contains tens of thousands of clones, around 93% of which appear only once. V gene TRBV28 combines with J gene TRBJ2-7; D possibly corresponds to TRBD1 (6 bases). This clonotype originated in a female donor with multiple sclerosis, enrolled in a pregnancy study. The input for sequencing was CD8+ T cells from peripheral blood mononuclear cells, taken in the third trimester of pregnancy. The CDR3 bases are TGTGCCAGCAGTTTAGTGCGTGGGGGCACCTACGAGCAGTACTTC. Translated: CASSLVRGGTYEQYF.